The 27 T cell receptor beta chains below were found in one sample sequenced in a study of blood T cell repertoires in COVID-19 (dated by TCRdb to the early 2020s). The library was generated by the immunoSEQ multiplex PCR assay. As stored in TCRdb, this immuneACCESS dataset retains in-frame rearrangements with V and J assigned. A fraction of the clones does not appear; measured against another copy, unresolved V genes explain less than half of the discrepancy, and the remainder lacks a known reason. A total of fewer than 350,000 clones appear in this sample, just over 90% of them only once. The ten largest clones represent over 2% of the sample. Sequenced input: PBMCs or T cells enriched from blood (not recorded which). The receptors derive from a woman between 40 and 50 years old with acute COVID-19.

This chain connects TRBV5-5 to TRBJ2-2, with D possibly matching TRBD2 (5 bases). Germline assignment: CDR1 SGHKS and CDR2 YYEKEE (reference sequence). V lost 2 bases to trimming and J lost 3 bases, with 14 bases between them. This CDR3 has 16 amino acids. The CDR3 DNA sequence: TGTGCCAGCAGCTTTGGCACTAGAAGTCACACCGGGGAGCTGTTTTTT. Translated: CASSFGTRSHTGELFF.

The CDR3 sequence is CAWGQNTGELFF. In nucleotides, the CDR3 is TGTGCCTGGGGACAGAACACCGGGGAGCTGTTTTTT. V and J are TRBV30 and TRBJ2-2; a weak D match, TRBD1 (5 bases). This CDR3 spans 12 amino acids. Germline values: CDR1 GTSNPN, CDR2 SVGIG (reference sequence). V shed 5 bases and J shed 1 base, with 5 bases lying between them.

V usage is TRBV18 and J usage is TRBJ2-7; no clear D. This CDR3 spans 14 amino acids. Trimming pared 1 base from V and 6 bases from J, leaving 13 bases between. From germline, CDR1 is KGHSH and CDR2 LQKENI. The CDR3 DNA reads as TGTGCCAGCTCACCACTAGCTACCCCCCGCGAGCAGTACTTC. It translates to CASSPLATPREQYF.

This chain uses TRBV6-5 with TRBJ1-2; 11 bases map to TRBD1. The CDR3 is 13 amino acids. V trimming: 4 bases; J trimming: 8 bases; junction bases outside the gene matches: 3. The germline gives CDR1 MNHEY, CDR2 SVGAGI. The DNA of the CDR3 is TGTGCCAGCAGTTTGGACAGGGGGCGCGGCTACACCTTC. Its protein product is CASSLDRGRGYTF.

This clone was recorded only once. The rearrangement uses TRBV2 and TRBJ2-1; 9 bases are shared with TRBD2. Per germline, CDR1 SNHLY and CDR2 FYNNEI. CDR3 length equals 15 residues. V shed 3 bases, J shed 2 bases, and the junction held 2 bases outside the gene matches. CDR3 DNA: TGTGCCAGCAGTGAGGGCGGGGGGGCCTACAATGAGCAGTTCTTC. Protein sequence: CASSEGGGAYNEQFF.

The chain couples TRBV2 to TRBJ1-6; TRBD1 agrees at 7 bases. The CDR3 has 14 amino acids. The V gene end was trimmed by 2 bases and the J gene end by 7 bases; junction bases not matched to a gene: 2. Looked up from germline, CDR1 is SNHLY and CDR2 is FYNNEI. CDR3 sequence: CASSEPRGNSPLHF. The DNA of the CDR3 is TGTGCCAGCAGTGAACCCAGGGGGAATTCACCCCTCCACTTT.

The chain employs TRBV13 and TRBJ1-5; possibly TRBD1 for D (6 bases). Trimming stripped 0 bases from V and 4 bases from J, with 7 bases between. Germline V gene data show CDR1 as PRHDT and CDR2 as FYEKMQ (reference sequence). This CDR3 is 14 amino acids long. CDR3 amino acids: CASSLGTGNQPQHF. The CDR3 DNA reads as TGTGCCAGCAGCTTAGGTACAGGGAATCAGCCCCAGCATTTT.

The J gene is TRBJ2-3, the V gene TRBV3-1 (or the pseudogene TRBV3-2); 11 bases align to TRBD2. The CDR3 contains 15 residues. In germline, CDR1 is LGHDT, CDR2 YNNKEL (reference sequence). Trimming took 4 bases from V and 6 from J; bases not matched to a gene: 6. In DNA form, the CDR3 reads TGTGCCAGCAGCCTGACTAGCGGGACGTTGGATACGCAGTATTTT. It yields the protein CASSLTSGTLDTQYF.

This chain uses TRBV6-5 with TRBJ2-1; D is uncertain. V lost 6 bases to trimming and J lost 6 bases, with 6 bases between them. This CDR3 contains 11 residues. Germline CDR1 and CDR2: MNHEY and SVGAGI. The DNA for the CDR3 is TGTGCCAGCAGCCAAGCCAATGAGCAGTTCTTC. This gives the protein CASSQANEQFF.

This clone occurred a few times. The V gene is TRBV7-9, the J gene TRBJ2-2; possible D gene TRBD2, 5 bases. V lost 6 bases, J lost 7 bases, and 15 bases lay in between. CDR3 length: 14 amino acids. CDR1 is SEHNR and CDR2 is FQNEAQ in the germline V gene (reference sequence). CDR3 amino acids: CASREEVEIGELFF. The CDR3 DNA reads TGTGCCAGCAGAGAGGAGGTGGAGATCGGGGAGCTGTTTTTT.

The V and J genes are TRBV10-1 and TRBJ2-6; 9 bases map to TRBD1. The CDR3 totals 20 residues. V shed 0 bases and J 0 bases; nucleotides not matched to a gene: 9. Per germline, CDR1 WNHNN and CDR2 SYGVQD (reference sequence). The CDR3 region is CASSESTEDRGDSGANVLTF. DNA of the CDR3: TGCGCCAGCAGTGAGTCGACGGAGGACAGGGGCGACTCTGGGGCCAACGTCCTGACTTTC.

V and J are TRBV28 and TRBJ1-1; D is unresolved. The V end lost 5 bases, the J end lost 0 bases, and 13 bases lay between the germline ends. The CDR3 has 15 amino acids. Germline values: CDR1 MDHEN, CDR2 SYDVKM. CDR3 protein: CASSTPGFMNTEAFF. The CDR3 DNA sequence: TGTGCCAGCAGTACCCCGGGATTTATGAACACTGAAGCTTTCTTT.

Points on this clone: The identical CDR3 is also encoded by other nucleotide sequences in the sample. The chain uses TRBV5-1 and TRBJ1-1; 7 bases fit TRBD1. The J segment lost 1 base and the V segment lost 4 bases, leaving 4 bases of the junction unmatched. In germline, CDR1 is SGHRS, CDR2 YFSETQ. The CDR3 runs to 14 residues. CDR3 sequence reads: CASSPQGGNTEAFF. The CDR3 DNA reads TGCGCCAGCAGCCCTCAGGGGGGGAACACTGAAGCTTTCTTT.

The chain carries TRBV12-3 or TRBV12-4 and TRBJ1-5; unclear D gene. The length of the CDR3 is 13 residues. V was pared by 1 base and J by 5 bases, with 6 bases between. CDR3 region: CASSLGLYQPQHF. CDR3 DNA: TGTGCCAGCAGTTTAGGTCTTTATCAGCCCCAGCATTTT.

This chain uses TRBV19 with TRBJ2-1, with 13 bases identical to TRBD2. CDR1 LNHDA and CDR2 SQIVND come from the germline V gene (reference sequence). CDR3 size: 16 residues. V was clipped by 4 bases and J by 1 base; unmatched bases: 1. This CDR3 is CASSTGLAGSYNEQFF. DNA of the CDR3: TGTGCCAGTAGTACGGGACTAGCGGGGTCCTACAATGAGCAGTTCTTC.

This chain joins TRBV6-1 and TRBJ2-7, with D perhaps TRBD2 (5 bases). The V and J ends lost 2 bases and 7 bases respectively, with 12 bases between them. This CDR3 region has 13 residues. Germline V gene sequence: CDR1 MNHNS, CDR2 SASEGT. The CDR3 protein is CASSESVAWEQYF. CDR3 DNA: TGTGCCAGCAGTGAATCGGTAGCGTGGGAGCAGTACTTC.

The J gene is TRBJ2-1, the V gene TRBV19; 8 bases agree with TRBD2. The CDR3 totals 17 residues. Germline-derived CDR1 and CDR2 are LNHDA and SQIVND (reference sequence). V trimming: 4 bases; J trimming: 4 bases; junction bases outside the gene matches: 12. DNA of the CDR3: TGTGCCAGTAGTACCTCAGGGGTACTAGCGGATTACAATGAGCAGTTCTTC. This sequence encodes CASSTSGVLADYNEQFF.

This chain connects TRBV5-6 to TRBJ2-7; TRBD2 is a possible D gene (6 bases). Germline-derived CDR1 and CDR2 are SGHDT and YYEEEE. V was pared by 0 bases and J by 0 bases, with 10 bases between. The CDR3 length is 15 residues. CDR3 amino acids: CASSLAGGYSYEQYF. The CDR3 region has the DNA TGTGCCAGCAGCTTGGCCGGGGGATACTCCTACGAGCAGTACTTC.

This clone occurred once. The V call is TRBV24-1, the J call TRBJ2-3, with a possible D match to TRBD2 (5 bases). Trimming cost V 7 bases and J 1 base, with 14 bases left between them. CDR3 length equals 15 residues. Germline CDR1 reads KGHDR; CDR2 reads SFDVKD. CDR3 in amino acids: CATRPSGRGTDTQYF. As DNA, the CDR3 is TGTGCCACCAGACCCTCGGGGAGAGGCACAGATACGCAGTATTTT.

In regard to this clone: Other nucleotide sequences from this sample produce the same CDR3. The CDR3 region has the DNA TGTGCCAGCAGCTTAGCAGGGGGAAGCACTGAAGCTTTCTTT. It specifies CASSLAGGSTEAFF. The rearrangement joins TRBV7-2 to TRBJ1-1, with D maybe TRBD1 (6 bases). The germline V gene has CDR1 SGHTA and CDR2 FQGNSA. CDR3 size: 14 residues. V was pared by 0 bases and J by 4 bases, with 9 bases between.

The V and J genes are TRBV5-4 and TRBJ2-3, with 7 bases that match TRBD1. Germline loops: CDR1 SGHNT, CDR2 YYREEE (reference sequence). The CDR3 consists of 17 residues. The junction had 11 bases not matched to a gene; V was cut back by 4 bases and J by 0 bases. The CDR3: CASSIGSRQGSTDTQYF. The CDR3 nucleotides read TGTGCCAGCAGCATTGGGTCACGACAGGGTAGCACAGATACGCAGTATTTT.

The chain is built from TRBV28 and TRBJ1-3, with TRBD1 as a possible D gene (5 bases). The CDR3 has 12 amino acids. V was pared by 4 bases and J by 14 bases, with 15 bases between. CDR1 and CDR2 from the germline V gene are MDHEN and SYDVKM. The CDR3 is CASSSPGLKLYF. CDR3 coding DNA: TGTGCCAGCAGTTCGCCGGGACTCAAATTATATTTT.

The chain employs TRBV2 and TRBJ1-5; TRBD1 matches at 11 bases. V lost 6 bases, J lost 0 bases, and 7 bases stayed unmatched. CDR3 length: 17 amino acids. The germline gives CDR1 SNHLY, CDR2 FYNNEI. In DNA, the CDR3 is TGTGCCAGCAGCGGGACAGGGGGGGGGTATAGCAATCAGCCCCAGCATTTT. Amino acids: CASSGTGGGYSNQPQHF.

This clone was detected many times. V is TRBV19 and J is TRBJ1-2; TRBD1 is a possible D gene (5 bases). This CDR3 is built from 11 residues. Looked up from germline, CDR1 is LNHDA and CDR2 is SQIVND (reference sequence). The germline V and J ends were trimmed by 5 bases and 5 bases, with 6 bases remaining between them. The CDR3 bases are TGTGCCAGTAGTCCAGGGTATGGCTACACCTTC. As protein: CASSPGYGYTF.

The V gene is TRBV5-8, the J gene TRBJ2-3; D is perhaps TRBD1 (6 bases). The germline V and J ends were trimmed by 1 base and 0 bases, with 15 bases remaining between them. This CDR3 comprises 17 residues. CDR1 and CDR2 (germline): SGHTS, YDEGEE. The CDR3 DNA is TGTGCCAGCAGCTTGCTGGGGACACCGAGTAGCACAGATACGCAGTATTTT. Its protein is CASSLLGTPSSTDTQYF.

The V call is TRBV9, the J call TRBJ2-1; D may be TRBD2 (5 bases). This CDR3 region has 14 residues. V was clipped by 0 bases and J by 5 bases, with 9 bases between them. Germline CDR1 SGDLS, CDR2 YYNGEE. CDR3 nucleotide sequence: TGTGCCAGCAGCGTAGTTTCCGGGAACAATGAGCAGTTCTTC. Its translation: CASSVVSGNNEQFF.

The chain joins TRBV29-1 to TRBJ1-2, with 8 bases that match TRBD1. The CDR3 consists of 13 residues. With V trimmed by 6 bases and J by 5 bases, 8 bases remained unmatched. Germline CDR1 is SQVTM and CDR2 is ANQGSEA. The CDR3 DNA reads as TGCAGCGTCTGGACAGGGCCCTCATATGGCTACACCTTC. Translating it yields CSVWTGPSYGYTF.